This T cell receptor beta chain was identified during a study of cytomegalovirus exposure and HLA in healthy donors. Study-wide findings and caveats: A later analysis linked a missense DCLRE1C variant to TCR beta V- and J-gene trimming.

Notes on this clone: Its antigen is not known.

Primers for the PCR totalled 60 Vbeta and 13 Jbeta. Repertoires were generated with immunoSEQ multiplex PCR, while TCRdb's copy carries only in-frame clones and drops some. The data contain under 200,000 clones, approximately 86% of them seen just once; the ten biggest clones take up about 2.1%. CDR1 and CDR2 from the germline V gene are MNHNY and SVGAGI (reference sequence). The CDR3 consists of 12 residues. This clonotype was sampled from a woman between 18 and 29 years old in good health and CMV-seronegative. This chain joins TRBV6-6 and TRBJ2-5; D not resolved. The DNA matches TRBJ2-7 better at its end, which makes the J call doubtful. The sequenced material came from PBMCs. This chain's CDR3 is CASSYVSYEQYF. CDR3 DNA sequence: TGTGCCAGCAGTTACGTTTCCTACGAGCAGTACTTC.